Shown below are 28 T cell receptor beta chains from a single sample sequenced in a study of vaccination effects on CD4 cells after COVID-19. Using immunoSEQ multiplex PCR, the repertoire was profiled, and TCRdb retains in-frame clones only, with some absent. Of 65,000 or so clones in the sample, roughly four fifths were seen once. Their cognate antigens are unknown. Using viral peptide pools, the ViraFEST assay grew out antigen-specific CD4+ T cells prior to sequencing. Cultured cells yielded isolated CD4+ T cells after more than nine days. No vaccinee had earlier SARS-CoV-2 infection, and nucleocapsid antibodies were negative. Sample: CD4+ T cells from PBMCs cultured with HCoV-NL63 spike peptides, taken before COVID-19 vaccination. These receptors came from a human donor who received a COVID-19 vaccine.

The chain links TRBV23-1 to TRBJ2-7, with 7 nucleotides matching TRBD1. TRBV23-1 is an open reading frame, and its role is uncertain. V trimming: 1 base; J trimming: 2 bases; junction bases outside the gene matches: 8. CDR3 length equals 16 residues. CDR3 DNA sequence: TGCGCCAGCAGTCAATGCGTATCAGGGGGTCCCTACGAGCAGTACGTC. It specifies CASSQCVSGGPYEQYV.

The chain has TRBV12-5 and TRBJ1-4, with a weak D call TRBD1 (6 bases). From germline, CDR1 is LGHNT and CDR2 FRNRAP. Trimming removed 1 base at V and 12 bases at J, with 12 bases between. The CDR3 spans 13 residues. This chain's CDR3 is CASGLEPGAELFF. The DNA of the CDR3 is TGTGCTAGTGGTTTGGAACCAGGGGCGGAACTGTTTTTT.

This clone has more than one count but fewer than ten. The gene calls are TRBV11-2 and TRBJ1-1; D ambiguous. The CDR3 has 16 residues. Germline V gene lookup returns CDR1 SGHAT and CDR2 FQNNGV. V lost 6 bases to trimming and J lost 0 bases, with 17 bases between them. CDR3 sequence (DNA): TGTGCCAGCAGAAGCCCAAACGGGAAGATGAACACTGAAGCTTTCTTT. This codes for CASRSPNGKMNTEAFF.

V usage is TRBV7-8 and J usage is TRBJ1-2, with 8 bases that match TRBD1. Germline V gene sequence: CDR1 SGHVS, CDR2 FQNEAQ. Losses at the gene ends were 6 bases for V and 2 bases for J; bases not matched to a gene: 5. The CDR3 covers 14 residues. CDR3 in DNA: TGTGCCAGCAGTCCGGGACAGGTAAACTATGGCTACACCTTC. Translating it yields CASSPGQVNYGYTF.

The gene calls are TRBV10-3 and TRBJ1-4; tentative D call: TRBD1 (5 bases). The CDR3 length is 15 residues. Trimming shortened V by 4 bases and J by 7 bases, and 16 bases separated the two germline ends. Germline CDR1 and CDR2: ENHRY and SYGVKD. This chain's CDR3 is CAISAQGTPLEKLFF. CDR3 in DNA: TGTGCCATCAGTGCCCAGGGCACCCCCCTTGAAAAACTGTTTTTT.

This clone has more than one count but fewer than ten. The CDR3 bases are TGCGCCAGCACCGGAGTCGGACAGGGCAGAACTTTCTTT. Amino acid sequence: CASTGVGQGRTFF. The gene calls are TRBV5-1 and TRBJ1-1; 8 bases are a match to TRBD1. The CDR3 has 13 amino acids. The V and J ends lost 6 bases and 12 bases, in that order; junction bases with no gene match: 13. CDR1 and CDR2 (germline): SGHRS, YFSETQ.

This chain links TRBV6-5 with TRBJ1-4; D is uncertain. The CDR3 has 13 residues. With 6 bases removed from V and 3 bases from J, the gap between germline ends came to 8 bases. CDR1 and CDR2 (germline): MNHEY, SVGAGI. In DNA, the CDR3 is TGTGCCAGCAGGGGGTTAGCTAATGAAAAACTGTTTTTT. This gives the protein CASRGLANEKLFF.

This chain links TRBV5-4 with TRBJ2-1, with 8 bases aligning to TRBD2. CDR1 SGHNT and CDR2 YYREEE come from the germline V gene (reference sequence). J was trimmed by 3 bases and V by 0 bases; bases with no gene match: 2. This CDR3 is built from 15 residues. CDR3 bases: TGTGCCAGCAGCTTGGATAGCGGGGTCTACAATGAGCAGTTCTTC. Amino acid sequence: CASSLDSGVYNEQFF.

The chain joins TRBV5-6 to TRBJ2-7; D gene ambiguous. Germline loops: CDR1 SGHDT, CDR2 YYEEEE. The CDR3 length is 15 residues. Trimming stripped 5 bases from V and 0 bases from J, with 15 bases between. The CDR3 loop is CASSNIGSTSYEQYV. CDR3 nucleotide sequence: TGTGCCAGCAGTAACATCGGGTCCACCTCCTACGAGCAGTACGTC.

The chain uses TRBV7-2 and TRBJ2-3, with D possibly TRBD1 on 5 matching bases. This CDR3 has 13 amino acids. CDR1 is SGHTA and CDR2 is FQGNSA in the germline V gene. V dropped 2 bases and J dropped 6 bases, with 9 bases sitting between them. CDR3 DNA sequence: TGTGCCAGCAGCTTAACATGGGGCGATACGCAGTATTTT. As protein: CASSLTWGDTQYF.

In nucleotides, the CDR3 is TGCGCCAGCAGCCCGGGACAGGGGGTAGCTAATGAAAAACTGTTTTTT. Translated, it gives CASSPGQGVANEKLFF. V and J are TRBV5-1 and TRBJ1-4, with 11 bases that match TRBD1. V lost 4 bases, J lost 3 bases, and 5 bases stayed unmatched. CDR3 length: 16 amino acids. Per the germline V gene, CDR1 is SGHRS and CDR2 is YFSETQ.

The chain joins TRBV6-6 to TRBJ2-5; 8 bases match TRBD1. Germline V gene lookup returns CDR1 MNHNY and CDR2 SVGAGI (reference sequence). This CDR3 region has 14 residues. V was clipped by 6 bases and J by 0 bases; unmatched bases: 3. The chain's CDR3 is CASSRTGYQETQYF. The CDR3 nucleotides read TGTGCCAGCAGCCGGACAGGGTACCAAGAGACCCAGTACTTC.

The chain is built from TRBV3-1 (or the pseudogene TRBV3-2) and TRBJ1-3; no clear D. The ends were cut back, 0 bases at V and 0 bases at J, with 6 bases in the middle. CDR1 is LGHDT, CDR2 YNNKEL, per germline (reference sequence). The CDR3 runs to 15 residues. The CDR3 DNA reads as TGTGCCAGCAGCCAAGATAGGTACTCTGGAAACACCATATATTTT. It codes for CASSQDRYSGNTIYF.

The gene calls are TRBV6-5 and TRBJ1-2, with 9 bases aligning to TRBD1. Per the germline V gene, CDR1 is MNHEY and CDR2 is SVGAGI. V was pared by 4 bases and J by 1 base, with 4 bases of the junction left unmatched. The CDR3 spans 15 residues. The CDR3 coding sequence is TGTGCCAGCAGTTCAACAGGGGGCGGTAACTATGGCTACACCTTC. Protein: CASSSTGGGNYGYTF.

The chain carries TRBV15 and TRBJ1-5; D unclear. V dropped 2 bases and J dropped 2 bases, with 7 bases sitting between them. The length of the CDR3 is 14 residues. The V gene's germline CDR1 is LNHNV and CDR2 YYDKDF (reference sequence). The CDR3 sequence is CATSRHGGNQPQHF. In DNA, the CDR3 is TGTGCCACCAGCAGACACGGGGGCAATCAGCCCCAGCATTTT.

CDR3 loop: CASKDLGGTYNEQFF. CDR3 sequence (DNA): TGTGCCAGCAAAGATCTGGGGGGGACCTACAATGAGCAGTTCTTC. V and J are TRBV27 and TRBJ2-1; 7 bases line up with TRBD2. J gave up 2 bases and V 7 bases, and 8 bases lay outside the gene matches. The CDR3 is 15 amino acids. CDR1 is MNHEY, CDR2 SMNVEV, per germline (reference sequence).

By proportion, this clone is medium-sized (0.01 to 0.1%). The chain is built from TRBV6-2 or TRBV6-3 and TRBJ2-7; D is possibly TRBD2 (7 bases). CDR3 length: 14 amino acids. Between the trimmed V and J ends, which lost 6 bases and 2 bases, there was a span of 14 bases. CDR1 is MNHEY and CDR2 is SVGEGT in the germline V gene. CDR3 DNA sequence: TGTGCCAGCAGCCCCGTGCGGGGGCCCTACGAGCAGTACGTC. It translates to CASSPVRGPYEQYV.

This rearrangement joins TRBV2 to TRBJ2-7; 8 bases are shared with TRBD1. CDR3 size: 13 residues. CDR1 is SNHLY, CDR2 FYNNEI, per germline. Trimming took 7 bases from V and 3 from J; bases not matched to a gene: 5. CDR3 DNA: TGTGCCAGCACCTGGGACAGGCTCTACGAGCAGTACGTC. This codes for CASTWDRLYEQYV.

The chain carries TRBV10-3 and TRBJ2-7, with TRBD2 matching over 7 bases. J was trimmed by 6 bases and V by 4 bases; bases with no gene match: 9. CDR3 length: 14 residues. Per the germline V gene, CDR1 is ENHRY and CDR2 is SYGVKD. This CDR3 is CAISATSPFGEQYV. The CDR3 nucleotides read TGTGCCATCAGTGCGACTAGCCCCTTCGGCGAGCAGTACGTC.

The chain couples TRBV19 to TRBJ2-6; the D gene is possibly TRBD2 (6 bases). Trimming left V 4 bases short and J 0 bases short, with 13 bases between. Germline assignment: CDR1 LNHDA and CDR2 SQIVND (reference sequence). CDR3 length: 17 amino acids. The CDR3, as DNA: TGTGCCAGTAGTAGCGGGACTCTTTCCTCTGGGGCCAACGTCCTGACTTTC. Amino acids: CASSSGTLSSGANVLTF.

J is TRBJ2-7 and V is TRBV6-5, with a tentative D call TRBD1 (5 bases). Germline lookup yields CDR1 MNHEY and CDR2 SVGAGI. The CDR3 length is 14 residues. The V gene lost 0 bases and the J gene lost 5 bases, with 11 bases spanning the gap. In DNA, the CDR3 is TGTGCCAGCAGTTACTCTGGCAGGGCTGACGAGCAGTACGTC. It encodes CASSYSGRADEQYV.

Only one count was recorded for this clone. The chain combines TRBV29-1 with TRBJ1-6; D is unclear. This CDR3 is 12 amino acids long. Looked up from germline, CDR1 is SQVTM and CDR2 is ANQGSEA. Trimming shortened V by 6 bases and J by 6 bases, and 9 bases separated the two germline ends. The DNA of the CDR3 is TGCAGCGTCGGATGGGGTAATTCACCCCTCCACTTT. Its protein product is CSVGWGNSPLHF. Drawing the rest from reference TRBV29-1 and TRBJ1-6, the complete variable domain is SAVISQKPSRDICQRGTSLTIQCQVDSQVTMMFWYRQQPGQSLTLIATANQGSEATYESGFVIDKFPISRPNLTFSTLTVSNMSPEDSSIYLCSVGWGNSPLHFGNGTRLTVT.

The V and J genes are TRBV7-8 and TRBJ2-1; maybe TRBD2 (5 bases). The CDR3 contains 17 residues. CDR1 and CDR2 (germline): SGHVS, FQNEAQ. Deletions cut 1 base from V and 5 bases from J, with 18 bases between. The CDR3 DNA sequence: TGTGCCAGCAGCTTAGAGGTAGTGTCGGTAGCGCACAATGAGCAGTTCTTC. This translates into CASSLEVVSVAHNEQFF.

The J gene is TRBJ2-3, the V gene TRBV10-1; 10 nucleotides match TRBD1. The V segment lost 4 bases and the J segment 2 bases; nucleotides outside the gene matches: 12. Germline V gene lookup returns CDR1 WNHNN and CDR2 SYGVQD (reference sequence). This CDR3 is 18 amino acids long. The CDR3 reads CASSGSIRDRGNTDTQYF. The CDR3 nucleotides are TGCGCCAGCAGTGGGTCCATCCGGGACAGGGGAAACACAGATACGCAGTATTTT.

This clone was detected only once. The J gene is TRBJ2-7, the V gene TRBV28, with a tentative D call TRBD2 (6 bases). CDR1 and CDR2 from the germline V gene are MDHEN and SYDVKM. V was cut by 1 base and J by 1 base, with 8 bases left in between. This CDR3 region has 14 residues. The CDR3 is CASSLSGESYEQYV. CDR3 DNA: TGTGCCAGCAGTTTATCGGGGGAATCCTACGAGCAGTACGTC.

Of note for this clone: Distinct nucleotide sequences in the sample also encode this CDR3. J is TRBJ2-3 and V is TRBV5-1; no firm D call. V lost 0 bases and J lost 0, with 8 bases in between. Germline CDR1 SGHRS, CDR2 YFSETQ. The CDR3 runs 15 residues. Here the CDR3 reads CASSLVVGSTDTQYF. The CDR3 nucleotides read TGCGCCAGCAGCTTGGTGGTGGGGAGCACAGATACGCAGTATTTT.

A single count supports this clone. The chain combines TRBV19 with TRBJ2-1, with TRBD1 matching over 9 bases. Germline CDR1 LNHDA, CDR2 SQIVND (reference sequence). Germline trimming cut 3 bases from V and 5 bases from J; bases unmatched to any gene: 14. CDR3 length: 18 amino acids. The CDR3 reads CASSIISGNRGRDNEQFF. CDR3 sequence (DNA): TGTGCCAGTAGTATCATTTCCGGAAACAGGGGGCGTGACAATGAGCAGTTCTTC.

The CDR3 sequence is CASSLTGTNGNTIYF. In DNA form, the CDR3 reads TGTGCCAGCAGCTTAACCGGGACAAATGGAAACACCATATATTTT. The chain employs TRBV7-8 and TRBJ1-3; D possibly corresponds to TRBD1 (6 bases). In germline, CDR1 is SGHVS, CDR2 FQNEAQ. V lost 2 bases to trimming and J lost 3 bases, with 11 bases between them. CDR3 size: 15 residues.